The 9 T cell receptor beta chains given below trace back to one sample, sequenced in a study of T-cell memory formation after mild COVID-19. MiXCR, run by TCRdb on the 5' RACE reads, gives a single entry per CDR3 protein. Of 120,000 or so distinct CDR3 sequences in the sample, about 5.9% were seen once. The sequenced sample was PBMCs or a T cell subset sorted from them (not recorded which). Receptors were obtained from an adult woman who had mild COVID-19 (a few samples of this study predate the infection). Cell type and time point are not known.

The genes are TRBV7-8 and TRBJ2-3; TRBD1 agrees at 9 bases. The germline V gene has CDR1 SGHVS and CDR2 FQNEAQ. V shed 4 bases, J shed 2 bases, and the junction held 4 bases outside the gene matches. The CDR3 runs 15 residues. CDR3 protein: CASSSYRGHTDTQYF. DNA for the CDR3: TGTGCCAGCAGCTCCTACAGGGGGCACACAGATACGCAGTATTTT. The variable domain in full, with the rest retrieved from reference TRBV7-8 and TRBJ2-3, is GAGVSQSPRYKVAKRGQDVALRCDPISGHVSLFWYQQALGQGPEFLTYFQNEAQLDKSGLPSDRFFAERPEGSVSTLKIQRTQQEDSAVYLCASSSYRGHTDTQYFGPGTRLTVL.

This chain joins TRBV12-3 or TRBV12-4 and TRBJ2-5; 7 bases align to TRBD2. Losses at the gene ends were 2 bases for V and 3 bases for J; bases not matched to a gene: 9. The CDR3 consists of 16 residues. CDR3 coding DNA: TGTGCCAGCAGTTTAATCTCGTTGGGGGGGAAAGAGACCCAGTACTTC. Protein: CASSLISLGGKETQYF.

The chain is built from TRBV19 and TRBJ1-1; no reliable D call. Germline assignment: CDR1 LNHDA and CDR2 SQIVND (reference sequence). Trimming pared 4 bases from V and 2 bases from J, leaving 8 bases between. CDR3 length equals 13 residues. The CDR3 nucleotides are TGTGCCAGTAGTACCGGAGACAACACTGAAGCTTTCTTT. Translation gives CASSTGDNTEAFF.

This clonotype turned up a few times. The chain has TRBV15 and TRBJ1-2; possible D gene TRBD1, 6 bases. This CDR3 has 15 amino acids. Trimming cost V 0 bases and J 4 bases, with 12 bases left between them. Germline CDR1 LNHNV, CDR2 YYDKDF (reference sequence). The CDR3 loop is CATSREIGDTYGYTF. The CDR3 nucleotides read TGTGCCACCAGCAGAGAAATCGGGGACACCTATGGCTACACCTTC. The full variable domain, with the rest looked up from reference TRBV15 and TRBJ1-2, is DAMVIQNPRYQVTQFGKPVTLSCSQTLNHNVMYWYQQKSSQAPKLLFHYYDKDFNNEADTPDNFQSRRPNTSFCFLDIRSPGLGDTAMYLCATSREIGDTYGYTFGSGTRLTVV.

The rearrangement joins TRBV18 to TRBJ2-1, with 14 positions matching TRBD2. This CDR3 spans 17 amino acids. The germline V gene has CDR1 KGHSH and CDR2 LQKENI. Trimming took 6 bases from V and 6 from J; bases not matched to a gene: 10. The CDR3 loop reads CASSNRLAGGLFNEQFF. DNA for the CDR3: TGTGCCAGCTCCAATAGACTAGCGGGAGGGCTTTTCAATGAGCAGTTCTTC. Based on the CDR3 plus reference TRBV18 and TRBJ2-1, the full variable domain is NAGVMQNPRHLVRRRGQEARLRCSPMKGHSHVYWYRQLPEEGLKFMVYLQKENIIDESGMPKERFSAEFPKEGPSILRIQQVVRGDSAAYFCASSNRLAGGLFNEQFFGPGTRLTVL.

This clonotype was observed a few times. The rearrangement uses TRBV27 and TRBJ2-5; D possibly corresponds to TRBD2 (6 bases). CDR3 length: 12 residues. Germline CDR1 and CDR2: MNHEY and SMNVEV (reference sequence). Trimming took off 3 bases at V and 5 bases at J, with 7 bases between the two ends. CDR3 sequence: CASSFGGETQYF. The CDR3 DNA reads TGTGCCAGCAGTTTTGGGGGGGAGACCCAGTACTTC.

There are many counts of this clonotype. The chain links TRBV12-3 or TRBV12-4 to TRBJ2-1; maybe TRBD1 (6 bases). The CDR3 has 14 amino acids. V gave up 4 bases and J gave up 3 bases, with 10 bases separating them. The CDR3, as DNA: TGTGCCAGCAGTTCCTCGACAGGCTACAATGAGCAGTTCTTC. It specifies CASSSSTGYNEQFF.

The chain has TRBV20-1 and TRBJ2-7; TRBD2 matches at 9 bases. CDR3 size: 17 residues. V lost 2 bases and J lost 6; bases outside the gene matches: 17. Germline V gene sequence: CDR1 DFQATT, CDR2 SNEGSKA (reference sequence). The CDR3 DNA sequence: TGCAGTGCTAGACCGATCGGCGGGAACGGAGCGGGGGGCGAGCAGTACTTC. Protein product: CSARPIGGNGAGGEQYF.

The sample holds many counts of this clonotype. The chain has TRBV7-2 and TRBJ2-7; TRBD2 matches at 9 bases. The CDR3 has 13 amino acids. The germline CDR1 and CDR2 sequences are SGHTA and FQGNSA. J lost 10 bases, V lost 1 base, and 5 bases had no gene match. In DNA form, the CDR3 reads TGTGCCAGCAGCTTAGTTGGCGGGAGGGTACAGTACTTC. Amino acids: CASSLVGGRVQYF. The entire variable domain, with the rest obtained from reference TRBV7-2 and TRBJ2-7, is as follows: GAGVSQSPSNKVTEKGKDVELRCDPISGHTALYWYRQSLGQGLEFLIYFQGNSAPDKSGLPSDRFSAERTGGSVSTLTIQRTQQEDSAVYLCASSLVGGRVQYFGPGTRLTVT.